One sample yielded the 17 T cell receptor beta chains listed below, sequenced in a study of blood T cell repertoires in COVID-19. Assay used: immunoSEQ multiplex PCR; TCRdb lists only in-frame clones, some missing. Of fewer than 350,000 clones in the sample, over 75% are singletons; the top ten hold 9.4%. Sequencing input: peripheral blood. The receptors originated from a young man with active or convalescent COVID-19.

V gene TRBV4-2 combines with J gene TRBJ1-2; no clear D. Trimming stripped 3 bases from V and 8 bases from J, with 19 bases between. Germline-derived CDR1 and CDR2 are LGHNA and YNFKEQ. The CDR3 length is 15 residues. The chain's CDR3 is CASSQGAGLTPGYTF. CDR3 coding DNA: TGTGCCAGCAGCCAGGGAGCCGGGCTCACACCCGGCTACACCTTC.

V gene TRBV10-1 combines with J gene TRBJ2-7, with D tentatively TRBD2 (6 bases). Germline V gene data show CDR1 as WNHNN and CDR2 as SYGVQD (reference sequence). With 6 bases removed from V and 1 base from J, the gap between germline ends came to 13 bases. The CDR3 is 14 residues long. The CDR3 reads CASSLTRFSYEQYF. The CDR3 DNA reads TGCGCCAGCAGCCTGACTAGGTTTTCCTACGAGCAGTACTTC.

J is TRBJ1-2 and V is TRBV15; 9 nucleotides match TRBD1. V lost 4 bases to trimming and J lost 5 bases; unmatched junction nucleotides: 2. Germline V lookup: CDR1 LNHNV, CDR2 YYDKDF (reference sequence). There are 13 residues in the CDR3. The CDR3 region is CATSKGQGYGYTF. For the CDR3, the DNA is TGTGCCACCAGCAAGGGACAGGGATATGGCTACACCTTC.

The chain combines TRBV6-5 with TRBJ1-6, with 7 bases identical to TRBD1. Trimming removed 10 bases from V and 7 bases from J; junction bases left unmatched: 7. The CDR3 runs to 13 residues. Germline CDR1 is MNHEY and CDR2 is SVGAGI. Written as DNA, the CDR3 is TGTGCCAACCCACCGGGACAGAATTCACCCCTCCACTTT. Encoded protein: CANPPGQNSPLHF.

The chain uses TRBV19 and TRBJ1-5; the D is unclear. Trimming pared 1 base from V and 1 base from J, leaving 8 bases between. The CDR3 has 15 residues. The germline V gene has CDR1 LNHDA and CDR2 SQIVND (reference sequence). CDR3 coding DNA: TGTGCCAGTAGTATAGGGTTGGGCAGCAATCAGCCCCAGCATTTT. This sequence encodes CASSIGLGSNQPQHF.

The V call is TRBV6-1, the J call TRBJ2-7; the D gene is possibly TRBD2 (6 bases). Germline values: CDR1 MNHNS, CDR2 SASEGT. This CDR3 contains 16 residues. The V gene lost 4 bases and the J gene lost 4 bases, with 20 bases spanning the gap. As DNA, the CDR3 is TGTGCCAGCAGTGCGTATGGGGGAAGTGGAGGGTACGAGCAGTACTTC. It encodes CASSAYGGSGGYEQYF.

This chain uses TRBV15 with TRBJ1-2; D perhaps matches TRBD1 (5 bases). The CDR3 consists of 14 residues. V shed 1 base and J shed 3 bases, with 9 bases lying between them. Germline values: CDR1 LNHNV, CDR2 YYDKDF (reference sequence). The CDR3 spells CATSRAGIDYGYTF. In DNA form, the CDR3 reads TGTGCCACCAGCAGAGCAGGGATTGACTATGGCTACACCTTC.

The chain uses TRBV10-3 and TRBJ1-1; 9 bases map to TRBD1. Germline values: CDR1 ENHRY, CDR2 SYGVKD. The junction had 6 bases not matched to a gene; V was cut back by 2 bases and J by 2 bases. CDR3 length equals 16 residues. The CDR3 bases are TGTGCCATCAGTGAGGTCAGGGGACAGGGTAACACTGAAGCTTTCTTT. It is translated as CAISEVRGQGNTEAFF.

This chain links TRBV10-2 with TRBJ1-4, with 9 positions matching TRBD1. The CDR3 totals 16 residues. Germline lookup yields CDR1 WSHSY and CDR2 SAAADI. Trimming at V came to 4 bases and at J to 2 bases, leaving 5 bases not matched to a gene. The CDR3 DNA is TGCGCCAGCAGTGCGACAGGGGGGTCCACTAATGAAAAACTGTTTTTT. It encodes CASSATGGSTNEKLFF.

The CDR3 nucleotides are TGTGCCACCGGCCTGCTCTGTTTAGCTTTCTTT. Amino acid sequence: CATGLLCLAFF. This chain uses TRBV24-1 with TRBJ1-1; no reliable D call. The CDR3 consists of 11 residues. CDR1 is KGHDR and CDR2 is SFDVKD in the germline V gene. The germline V and J ends were trimmed by 9 bases and 10 bases, with 14 bases remaining between them.

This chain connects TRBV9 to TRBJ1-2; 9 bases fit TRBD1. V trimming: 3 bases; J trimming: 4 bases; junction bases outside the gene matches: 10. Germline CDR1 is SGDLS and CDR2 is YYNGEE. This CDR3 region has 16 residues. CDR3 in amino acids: CASSADRTGDSYGYTF. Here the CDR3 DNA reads TGTGCCAGCAGCGCCGATAGGACAGGGGATAGCTATGGCTACACCTTC.

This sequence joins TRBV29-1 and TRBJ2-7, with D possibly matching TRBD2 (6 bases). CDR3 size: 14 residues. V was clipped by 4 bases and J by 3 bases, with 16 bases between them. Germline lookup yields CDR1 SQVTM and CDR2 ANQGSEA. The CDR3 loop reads CSVVLRSGNYEQYF. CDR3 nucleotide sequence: TGCAGCGTTGTTTTGCGTAGCGGTAACTACGAGCAGTACTTC.

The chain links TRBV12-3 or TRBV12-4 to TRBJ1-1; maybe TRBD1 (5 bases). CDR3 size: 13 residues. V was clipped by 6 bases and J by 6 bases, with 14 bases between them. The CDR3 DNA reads TGTGCCAGCAGATCGACAGTGTATCCTGAAGCTTTCTTT. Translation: CASRSTVYPEAFF.

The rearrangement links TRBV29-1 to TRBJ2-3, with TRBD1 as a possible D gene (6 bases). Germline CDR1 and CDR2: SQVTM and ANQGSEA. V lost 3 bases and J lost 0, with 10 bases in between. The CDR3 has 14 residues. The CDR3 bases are TGCAGCGTTGATCCAGGACAGAGCACAGATACGCAGTATTTT. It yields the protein CSVDPGQSTDTQYF.

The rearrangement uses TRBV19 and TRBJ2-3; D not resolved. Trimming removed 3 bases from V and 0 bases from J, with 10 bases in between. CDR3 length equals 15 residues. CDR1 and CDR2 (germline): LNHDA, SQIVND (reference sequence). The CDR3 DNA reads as TGTGCCAGTAGTATTGGTCGTCTAAGCACAGATACGCAGTATTTT. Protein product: CASSIGRLSTDTQYF. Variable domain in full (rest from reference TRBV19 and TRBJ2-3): DGGITQSPKYLFRKEGQNVTLSCEQNLNHDAMYWYRQDPGQGLRLIYYSQIVNDFQKGDIAEGYSVSREKKESFPLTVTSAQKNPTAFYLCASSIGRLSTDTQYFGPGTRLTVL.

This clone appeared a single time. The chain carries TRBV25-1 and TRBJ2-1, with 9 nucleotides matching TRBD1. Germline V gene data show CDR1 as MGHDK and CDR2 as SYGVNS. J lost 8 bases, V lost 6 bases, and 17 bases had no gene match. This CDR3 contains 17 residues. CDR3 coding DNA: TGTGCCAGCAGCGAAGCTGGACGGGGACAGGGTGGGGATGAGCAGTTCTTC. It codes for CASSEAGRGQGGDEQFF.

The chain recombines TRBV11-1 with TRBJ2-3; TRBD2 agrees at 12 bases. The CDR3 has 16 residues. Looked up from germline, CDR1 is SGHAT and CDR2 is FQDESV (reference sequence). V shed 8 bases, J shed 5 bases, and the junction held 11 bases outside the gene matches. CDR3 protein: CASVRGTSGGLDTQYF. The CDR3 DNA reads TGTGCCAGCGTACGAGGCACTAGCGGGGGGTTAGATACGCAGTATTTT.